This TCR beta chain was recovered during a study of OX40 agonist ivuxolimab in advanced cancers. The CDR3 runs to 14 residues. Deletions cut 4 bases from V and 3 bases from J, with 12 bases between. Germline V lookup: CDR1 MGHRA, CDR2 YSYEKL. At least ten counts were recorded for this clone. Sequencing was performed with immunoSEQ multiplex PCR; in TCRdb, only in-frame clones are kept and a portion is missing. The sample has approximately 80,000 clones; 90% are singletons. Here the sequenced sample was CD4+ or CD8+ T cells sorted from blood, taken in a trial of the OX40 agonist ivuxolimab. The V gene is TRBV4-1, the J gene TRBJ1-1; D is unresolved. The sequence was collected from an adult with an advanced solid tumor such as melanoma, head and neck, liver or kidney cancer. CDR3 nucleotide sequence: TGCGCCAGCAGCCCGACATGGAAGGACACTGAAGCTTTCTTT. It is translated as CASSPTWKDTEAFF.